These 17 T cell receptor beta chains came from one sample sequenced in a study of cytomegalovirus exposure and HLA in healthy donors. The PCR used 60 Vbeta and 13 Jbeta primers. Profiling relied on immunoSEQ multiplex PCR, and the TCRdb table lists in-frame clones only, not all of them. The sample shows some 180,000 clones, around 82% of them seen only once. The sequenced sample was PBMCs. These TCRs come from a man aged 35-49 years in good health and CMV-seropositive.

V usage is TRBV19 and J usage is TRBJ2-6, with 7 bases that match TRBD1. J was trimmed by 0 bases and V by 3 bases; bases with no gene match: 11. The CDR3 loop spans 19 amino acids. Per germline, CDR1 LNHDA and CDR2 SQIVND (reference sequence). CDR3 in DNA: TGTGCCAGTAGTATCCACTCGGGACAGAGCTCCTCTGGGGCCAACGTCCTGACTTTC. It translates to CASSIHSGQSSSGANVLTF.

The gene calls are TRBV14 and TRBJ2-5; D perhaps matches TRBD2 (6 bases). The J call may be incorrect, as the DNA end agrees better with TRBJ2-7. CDR3 length equals 14 residues. Germline V CDR1 and CDR2: SGHDN, FVKESK. This CDR3 reads CASSQVAGSYEQYF. The CDR3 region has the DNA TGTGCCAGCAGCCAAGTTGCCGGGAGCTACGAGCAGTACTTC.

The genes are TRBV28 and TRBJ2-1; D remains unclear. This CDR3 is built from 17 residues. CDR1 MDHEN and CDR2 SYDVKM come from the germline V gene. Trimming shortened V by 2 bases and J by 7 bases, and 21 bases separated the two germline ends. The CDR3 coding sequence is TGTGCCAGCAGTTTAAATGATGCGGCCCCCTTTGGGAATGAGCAGTTCTTC. Translating it yields CASSLNDAAPFGNEQFF.

The chain carries TRBV7-9 and TRBJ2-1; D is possibly TRBD2 (6 bases). Trimming took 4 bases from V and 2 from J, leaving 12 bases between them. CDR1 and CDR2 from the germline V gene are SEHNR and FQNEAQ (reference sequence). CDR3 length equals 15 residues. The CDR3 sequence is CASSSLAEPYNEQFF. The CDR3 DNA sequence: TGTGCCAGCAGCTCATTAGCGGAACCCTACAATGAGCAGTTCTTC.

This chain links TRBV2 with TRBJ1-4, with 8 bases lining up with TRBD1. CDR3 length: 17 residues. From germline, CDR1 is SNHLY and CDR2 FYNNEI. V lost 6 bases, J lost 0 bases, and 9 bases stayed unmatched. The CDR3 protein is CASRVPDRVATNEKLFF. CDR3 bases: TGTGCCAGCAGGGTACCGGACAGGGTAGCAACTAATGAAAAACTGTTTTTT. Full variable domain (missing parts from reference TRBV2 and TRBJ1-4): EPEVTQTPSHQVTQMGQEVILRCVPISNHLYFYWYRQILGQKVEFLVSFYNNEISEKSEIFDDQFSVERPDGSNFTLKIRSTKLEDSAMYFCASRVPDRVATNEKLFFGSGTQLSVL.

V and J are TRBV5-6 and TRBJ2-1, with TRBD2 matching over 10 bases. Trimming at V came to 6 bases and at J to 8 bases, leaving 5 bases not matched to a gene. The CDR3 spans 13 residues. CDR1 SGHDT and CDR2 YYEEEE come from the germline V gene. CDR3 protein: CASNLAGVHEQFF. DNA of the CDR3: TGTGCCAGCAACCTAGCGGGAGTTCATGAGCAGTTCTTC.

This clone was seen a handful of times. This chain connects TRBV5-6 to TRBJ1-4; D is perhaps TRBD1 (5 bases). Trimming removed 1 base from V and 4 bases from J, with 8 bases in between. Germline V gene sequence: CDR1 SGHDT, CDR2 YYEEEE. CDR3 length: 14 residues. CDR3 residues: CASSLQGLNEKLFF. The CDR3 DNA reads TGTGCCAGCAGCTTGCAGGGTCTTAATGAAAAACTGTTTTTT.

The gene calls are TRBV28 and TRBJ2-3; a possible D gene is TRBD2 (5 bases). The CDR3 totals 18 residues. Trimming took 3 bases from V and 8 from J, leaving 27 bases between them. CDR1 MDHEN and CDR2 SYDVKM come from the germline V gene. The CDR3 spells CASSFMMRAVLSFSTQYF. The CDR3 bases are TGTGCCAGCAGTTTTATGATGAGGGCAGTCCTGAGCTTTAGTACGCAGTATTTT.

In its sample, this clone was seen once. DNA of the CDR3: TGTGCCAGCAGTGTGAACAGGGGCACCGGGGAGCTGTTTTTT. Translation: CASSVNRGTGELFF. The chain is built from TRBV27 and TRBJ2-2; 7 bases fit TRBD1. J lost 4 bases, V lost 5 bases, and 4 bases had no gene match. The germline V gene has CDR1 MNHEY and CDR2 SMNVEV (reference sequence). This CDR3 is 14 amino acids long.

The V call is TRBV5-4, the J call TRBJ2-5; TRBD2 aligns across 7 bases. Trimming cost V 4 bases and J 1 base; bases outside gene matches: 4. CDR3 length: 14 amino acids. CDR1 is SGHNT and CDR2 is YYREEE in the germline V gene (reference sequence). CDR3 sequence (DNA): TGTGCCAGCAGCGGGAGGGACTTCCAAGAGACCCAGTACTTC. Protein product: CASSGRDFQETQYF.

The rearrangement uses TRBV29-1 and TRBJ1-2; 11 nucleotides line up with TRBD1. Trimming took 6 bases from V and 7 from J; bases not matched to a gene: 7. This CDR3 contains 13 residues. Germline lookup yields CDR1 SQVTM and CDR2 ANQGSEA. Written as DNA, the CDR3 is TGCAGCGTAGCTTGGGACAGGGGGGGTGGCTACACCTTC. It is translated as CSVAWDRGGGYTF.

The table lists this clone with a count of one. The chain links TRBV28 to TRBJ1-1; the D gene is possibly TRBD1 (6 bases). The V end was cut by 1 base, the J end by 0 bases, with 15 bases between. This CDR3 is 17 amino acids long. In germline, CDR1 is MDHEN, CDR2 SYDVKM. Here the CDR3 reads CASSLYTGKGLNTEAFF. CDR3 nucleotides: TGTGCCAGCAGTTTATACACAGGGAAGGGGCTGAACACTGAAGCTTTCTTT.

This clone was counted once. This chain connects TRBV5-1 to TRBJ2-7; D not resolved. V was shortened by 2 bases and J by 2 bases, with 11 bases between the two germline ends. This CDR3 comprises 14 residues. Germline loops: CDR1 SGHRS, CDR2 YFSETQ. CDR3 nucleotides: TGCGCCAGCAGCTTTAATACCTATACCTACGAGCAGTACTTC. It codes for CASSFNTYTYEQYF. Supplemented by reference TRBV5-1 and TRBJ2-7, the full variable domain reads KAGVTQTPRYLIKTRGQQVTLSCSPISGHRSVSWYQQTPGQGLQFLFEYFSETQRNKGNFPGRFSGRQFSNSRSEMNVSTLELGDSALYLCASSFNTYTYEQYFGPGTRLTVT.

This chain connects TRBV5-4 to TRBJ1-6; 7 bases are shared with TRBD1. The CDR3 consists of 14 residues. Germline CDR1 is SGHNT and CDR2 is YYREEE (reference sequence). The J segment lost 7 bases and the V segment lost 1 base, leaving 2 bases of the junction unmatched. In DNA form, the CDR3 reads TGTGCCAGCAGCTTGAAGGGGGCCAATTCACCCCTCCACTTT. It codes for CASSLKGANSPLHF.

This chain connects TRBV12-5 to TRBJ2-2; 7 bases map to TRBD1. This CDR3 has 16 amino acids. Germline CDR1 is LGHNT and CDR2 is FRNRAP. With V trimmed by 4 bases and J by 6 bases, 11 bases remained unmatched. The CDR3 bases are TGTGCTAGTGGTTCATCACAACAGGGGATGGCCGGGGAGCTGTTTTTT. This translates into CASGSSQQGMAGELFF.

This clone has a single count. The CDR3 loop is CASRGGLAGGPSGELFF. The CDR3 bases are TGCGCCAGCCGTGGCGGGCTAGCGGGAGGGCCCTCCGGGGAGCTGTTTTTT. V usage is TRBV5-1 and J usage is TRBJ2-2; TRBD2 agrees at 12 bases. Germline V gene sequence: CDR1 SGHRS, CDR2 YFSETQ. The CDR3 totals 17 residues. Unmatched junction bases numbered 13, after V lost 7 bases and J lost 6 bases.

The rearrangement joins TRBV10-1 to TRBJ2-7, with D possibly matching TRBD1 (6 bases). Trimming removed 6 bases from V and 0 bases from J, with 15 bases in between. Germline CDR1 reads WNHNN; CDR2 reads SYGVQD (reference sequence). This CDR3 has 15 amino acids. The CDR3 region is CASSPGQPFSYEQYF. The CDR3 DNA is TGCGCCAGCAGCCCCGGACAGCCCTTCTCCTACGAGCAGTACTTC.